This T cell receptor (beta chain) emerged from a study of blood T cell repertoires in COVID-19. Original analysis: Reference gene primer amplification yielded estimated nucleated cell counts. The table came from immunoSEQ multiplex PCR; TCRdb's copy has only in-frame clones and leaves some out. Clone size and V and J calls were adopted from that table, with D and trimming inferred from the DNA. The sample yields roughly 180,000 clones, almost 80% seen once. In its sample, this clone was seen a few times. The TCR originated in a man aged 60-69 years with active or convalescent COVID-19. Source material: peripheral blood.

The CDR3 protein is CASRGLGELFF. The DNA for the CDR3 is TGTGCCAGCAGGGGGCTCGGGGAGCTGTTTTTT. The rearrangement links TRBV28 to TRBJ2-2; D might be TRBD1 (5 bases). V was shortened by 6 bases and J by 7 bases, with 6 bases between the two germline ends. There are 11 residues in the CDR3. Per germline, CDR1 MDHEN and CDR2 SYDVKM. Full variable domain (missing parts from reference TRBV28 and TRBJ2-2): DVKVTQSSRYLVKRTGEKVFLECVQDMDHENMFWYRQDPGLGLRLIYFSYDVKMKEKGDIPEGYSVSREKKERFSLILESASTNQTSMYLCASRGLGELFFGEGSRLTVL.